Listed below are T cell receptor beta chains from one sample, sequenced in a study of T cell changes during pregnancy in multiple sclerosis. The protocol was immunoSEQ multiplex PCR, while the TCRdb copy is restricted to in-frame clones and leaves out a portion. The sample has roughly 59,000 clones; around nine tenths are singletons. Sequenced here: peripheral blood, sampled in the third trimester of pregnancy. These receptors were collected from a female donor in good health, enrolled as a control in a pregnancy study. The CDR3 runs from the conserved cysteine through the conserved F or W. Each record gives: V gene, clone size, J gene, D gene, CDR3 protein. The D gene is left open where the match is weak. Clone size, where shown, is once, few, many, or a class for clones that have expanded.

>TRBV7-2|-|TRBJ2-4|-
CASSGGGNIQYF
>TRBV19|-|TRBJ2-5|TRBD1
CASSPGQGVETQYF
>TRBV5-1|-|TRBJ1-2|-
CASSLAGDYGYTF
>TRBV9|-|TRBJ2-7|TRBD2
CASSREGGRSYEQYF
>TRBV6-6|-|TRBJ1-1|-
CASRHDMTEAFF
>TRBV9|many|TRBJ1-4|-
CASSPEFNEKLFF
>TRBV28|-|TRBJ2-5|TRBD2
CASSFHIRTSGHETQYF
>TRBV15|-|TRBJ2-1|TRBD2
CATIAGGYNEQFF
>TRBV5-4|-|TRBJ1-2|-
CASSPGVLGTVSGYTF
>TRBV7-2|-|TRBJ2-2|-
CASSARGGQANTGELFF
>TRBV5-5|-|TRBJ2-3|-
CASSLRSGMGTDTQYF
>TRBV19|-|TRBJ1-4|-
CASSRDRPGGEKLFF
>TRBV6-5|-|TRBJ1-5|-
CASSYTPQGQPQHF
>TRBV6-5|-|TRBJ1-5|-
CASSSGFPSSNQPQHF
>TRBV7-9|-|TRBJ1-6|-
CASSLIYSPLHF
>TRBV5-6|-|TRBJ2-1|TRBD1
CASSSGTGENEQFF
>TRBV25-1|-|TRBJ1-1|-
CASSDPSGRSTEAFF
>TRBV5-4|-|TRBJ1-2|-
CASSGPGYGYTF
>TRBV28|-|TRBJ2-5|TRBD2
CASSPSSGYREETQYF
>TRBV7-9|-|TRBJ1-1|-
CASSLAAGGSAFF
>TRBV7-9|-|TRBJ2-7|TRBD1
CASSFFGQGLIEQYF
>TRBV10-3|-|TRBJ1-1|-
CAISESGSWGTEAFF
>TRBV15|-|TRBJ1-1|TRBD1
CATSTRQGPLVEAFF
>TRBV7-2|-|TRBJ2-5|TRBD1
CASSSKGQGRLETQYF
>TRBV6-4|-|TRBJ1-6|-
CASSSSYNSPLHF
>TRBV10-3|few|TRBJ2-6|TRBD2
CAKGPGTSGVGANVLTF
>TRBV5-1|-|TRBJ2-2|TRBD1
CASSLQGGGTGELFF
>TRBV7-6|-|TRBJ2-7|-
CASSSPSEAYEQYF
>TRBV10-3|-|TRBJ2-1|-
CAISAGHGMQYNEQFF
>TRBV18|-|TRBJ2-2|TRBD1
CASSPQDRLATGELFF
>TRBV27|once|TRBJ1-5|-
CASSPTGDSNQPQHF
>TRBV18|-|TRBJ1-4|TRBD1
CASSLTAGQSTNEKLFF
>TRBV4-1|once|TRBJ2-1|-
CASSQALAGNEQFF
>TRBV18|-|TRBJ1-1|TRBD1
CASSPDRDTEAFF
>TRBV29-1|once|TRBJ2-3|TRBD2
CSVEGSLAGGTSTDTQYF
>TRBV7-3|-|TRBJ2-7|TRBD1
CASSSDRGYEQYF
>TRBV6-4|once|TRBJ2-2|-
CASSRDTGELFF
>TRBV2|-|TRBJ1-2|-
CASVTETTNYGYTF
>TRBV10-2|-|TRBJ2-7|TRBD1
CASSAPGQVSYEQYF
>TRBV19|-|TRBJ1-1|-
CASSPLGRDTEAFF
>TRBV5-4|-|TRBJ1-3|TRBD1
CASSWGTGRGNTIYF
>TRBV25-1|-|TRBJ1-1|TRBD1
CASIPTGGGWEAFF
>TRBV4-2|-|TRBJ2-5|-
CASSPLGGGREETQYF
>TRBV15|-|TRBJ1-2|-
CATRAGADPYGYTF
>TRBV5-1|-|TRBJ2-2|TRBD1
CATSDDTGDSGELFF
>TRBV28|-|TRBJ1-6|-
CASFHLGGDSPLHF
>TRBV7-2|few|TRBJ1-2|-
CASSSYGGGAGTF
>TRBV4-2|-|TRBJ1-1|TRBD1
CASSQDEGTASLNTEAFF
>TRBV5-1|once|TRBJ1-5|TRBD1
CASSLGDRDNQPQHF
>TRBV4-1|-|TRBJ2-6|TRBD1
CASSQTGAGANVLTF
>TRBV28|-|TRBJ2-7|TRBD2
CASSFRRGGLHYEQYF
>TRBV7-7|few|TRBJ1-1|-
CAILLGGAKCVF
>TRBV28|-|TRBJ1-6|-
CASSFPVSGEAGSPLHF
>TRBV11-2|-|TRBJ1-4|-
CASSQFGEEKLFF
>TRBV7-2|-|TRBJ2-5|TRBD1
CASIQAPGQPKETQYF